This T cell receptor beta chain was recovered during a study of cytotoxic CD8 clonotypes in ibrutinib-treated CLL. Assay used: immunoSEQ multiplex PCR; TCRdb lists only in-frame clones, some missing. The data show about 310,000 clones, about 80% seen once. Per the germline V gene, CDR1 is MDHEN and CDR2 is SYDVKM. The CDR3 is 14 residues long. V was pared by 6 bases and J by 4 bases, with 14 bases between. This sequence originates from a human donor with chronic lymphocytic leukemia. The V gene is TRBV28, the J gene TRBJ2-3; perhaps TRBD1 as D (5 bases). The source material was PBMCs, sampled before ibrutinib treatment. The CDR3 DNA follows: TGTGCCAGCAGGCTTCTAGGGGTATCAGATACGCAGTATTTT. Translation gives CASRLLGVSDTQYF. Full variable domain (remainder filled in from reference TRBV28 and TRBJ2-3): DVKVTQSSRYLVKRTGEKVFLECVQDMDHENMFWYRQDPGLGLRLIYFSYDVKMKEKGDIPEGYSVSREKKERFSLILESASTNQTSMYLCASRLLGVSDTQYFGPGTRLTVL.